This TCR beta chain was recovered during a study of breast tumors, draining lymph nodes, adjacent tissues. TCRdb redid the calling of the multiplex PCR reads with MiXCR, one entry per CDR3 protein. Among roughly 110,000 distinct CDR3 sequences listed, roughly 33% were seen once. Deletions cut 4 bases from V and 5 bases from J, with 5 bases between. This CDR3 region has 11 residues. In germline, CDR1 is LGHDT, CDR2 YNNKEL (reference sequence). This clonotype was counted between two and nine times. The target antigen is unknown. Breast cancer patients provided tissue from their axillary draining lymph nodes. Broader study findings: Most tumor T cells seemingly derive from lymph node, then expand in tumor. Tumor TCR diversity was below lymph nodes but above nontumor tissue.

Specimen: axillary lymph node tissue. The receptor was isolated from a female donor with breast cancer. Some clones in this sample may be carry-over from other donors' samples. The chain links TRBV3-1 to TRBJ1-1; D ambiguous. CDR3 sequence (DNA): TGTGCCAGCAGCCTGAGAACTGAAGCTTTCTTT. This gives the protein CASSLRTEAFF.